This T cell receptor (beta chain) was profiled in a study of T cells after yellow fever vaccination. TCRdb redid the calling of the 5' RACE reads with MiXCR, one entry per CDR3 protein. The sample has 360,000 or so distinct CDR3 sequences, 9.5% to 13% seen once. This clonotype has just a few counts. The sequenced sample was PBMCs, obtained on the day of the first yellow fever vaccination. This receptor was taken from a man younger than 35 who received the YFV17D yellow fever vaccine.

The CDR3 nucleotides read TGTGCCAGCAGTTACAACTGGGGGAACACTGAAGCTTTCTTT. This gives the protein CASSYNWGNTEAFF. The V gene is TRBV6-5, the J gene TRBJ1-1, with D unclear. The V gene lost 2 bases and the J gene lost 1 base, with 8 bases spanning the gap. The CDR3 length is 14 residues. The germline V gene has CDR1 MNHEY and CDR2 SVGAGI.